This T cell receptor beta chain was sequenced for a study of CDR3 diversity in severe acne. TCRdb processed the PCR reads anew with MiXCR; each CDR3 protein has one entry. Of 85,000 to 120,000 distinct CDR3 sequences listed, under 60% are singletons. Germline loops: CDR1 SGDLS, CDR2 YYNGEE. The CDR3 is made up of 16 amino acids. Trimming cost V 1 base and J 3 bases; bases outside gene matches: 2. This clonotype was seen at least ten times. The sequenced sample was blood. The chain employs TRBV9 and TRBJ2-2; TRBD2 matches 11 bases. The TCR comes from a male donor with acne. CDR3 protein: CASSVLTSGDTGELFF. For the CDR3, the DNA is TGTGCCAGCAGCGTACTGACTAGCGGGGACACCGGGGAGCTGTTTTTT.